This passage covers 14 T cell receptor beta chains from one sample sequenced in a study of blood T cell repertoires in COVID-19. Data came from immunoSEQ multiplex PCR; TCRdb stores just in-frame clones and leaves some out. Of about 70,000 clones listed, 70% to 90% were seen once; the top ten hold more than 10%. Sequencing was performed on peripheral blood. All receptors derive from a human donor in a cohort sampled during active COVID-19.

The rearrangement links TRBV29-1 to TRBJ2-2; TRBD1 might be the D (6 bases). Germline loops: CDR1 SQVTM, CDR2 ANQGSEA. This CDR3 has 13 residues. V was shortened by 7 bases and J by 4 bases, with 13 bases between the two germline ends. Written as DNA, the CDR3 is TGCAGCGCCATCAGGACAGCCACCGGGGAGCTGTTTTTT. The encoded protein is CSAIRTATGELFF.

The genes are TRBV25-1 and TRBJ2-1; possibly TRBD2 for D (7 bases). The germline V gene encodes CDR1 MGHDK and CDR2 SYGVNS. The length of the CDR3 is 16 residues. The V end was cut by 0 bases, the J end by 6 bases, with 15 bases between. Written as DNA, the CDR3 is TGTGCCAGCAGTGAATATAAGGGGGGGGCCCGCAATGAGCAGTTCTTC. Its protein product is CASSEYKGGARNEQFF.

V is TRBV7-9 and J is TRBJ2-3; TRBD2 agrees at 11 bases. The junction had 8 bases not matched to a gene; V was cut back by 2 bases and J by 7 bases. This CDR3 contains 16 residues. Germline V gene lookup returns CDR1 SEHNR and CDR2 FQNEAQ (reference sequence). The CDR3 protein is CASSLLSSGGLNTQYF. DNA of the CDR3: TGTGCCAGCAGCTTACTGTCTAGCGGGGGGCTGAATACGCAGTATTTT.

The rearrangement joins TRBV20-1 to TRBJ2-7, with D possibly being TRBD1 (6 bases). V was pared by 3 bases and J by 3 bases, with 9 bases between. The CDR3 is 12 amino acids. Germline-derived CDR1 and CDR2 are DFQATT and SNEGSKA (reference sequence). CDR3 residues: CSASGRGYEQYF. DNA of the CDR3: TGCAGTGCTAGTGGCAGGGGCTACGAGCAGTACTTC.

The V call is TRBV27, the J call TRBJ1-6; D is possibly TRBD1 (5 bases). This CDR3 has 16 amino acids. V was cut by 1 base and J by 5 bases, with 12 bases left in between. Germline CDR1 MNHEY, CDR2 SMNVEV (reference sequence). CDR3 in amino acids: CASSLYRQTNNSPLHF. The CDR3 region has the DNA TGTGCCAGCAGTTTATACAGACAGACCAATAATTCACCCCTCCACTTT.

This chain joins TRBV29-1 and TRBJ2-1; 9 bases fit TRBD1. The CDR3 totals 13 residues. Germline assignment: CDR1 SQVTM and CDR2 ANQGSEA. With V trimmed by 4 bases and J by 6 bases, 4 bases remained unmatched. The CDR3 sequence is CSVGDREANEQFF. DNA of the CDR3: TGCAGCGTTGGGGACAGGGAGGCCAATGAGCAGTTCTTC.

The chain uses TRBV5-1 and TRBJ2-1; possible D gene TRBD2, 6 bases. The CDR3 runs to 15 residues. Looked up from germline, CDR1 is SGHRS and CDR2 is YFSETQ. Trimming removed 4 bases from V and 0 bases from J, with 11 bases in between. The CDR3: CASSSSSGSYNEQFF. The CDR3 nucleotides read TGCGCCAGCAGCAGTAGTAGCGGCTCCTACAATGAGCAGTTCTTC.

The chain joins TRBV19 to TRBJ1-1; possibly TRBD1 for D (6 bases). In germline, CDR1 is LNHDA, CDR2 SQIVND (reference sequence). V gave up 2 bases and J gave up 4 bases, with 14 bases separating them. The CDR3 runs 15 residues. CDR3: CASSIIGGRSTEAFF. In nucleotides, the CDR3 is TGTGCCAGTAGTATAATCGGGGGGCGTAGCACTGAAGCTTTCTTT. Drawing the rest from reference TRBV19 and TRBJ1-1, the complete variable domain is DGGITQSPKYLFRKEGQNVTLSCEQNLNHDAMYWYRQDPGQGLRLIYYSQIVNDFQKGDIAEGYSVSREKKESFPLTVTSAQKNPTAFYLCASSIIGGRSTEAFFGQGTRLTVV.

V gene TRBV10-3 combines with J gene TRBJ2-7, with D perhaps TRBD1 (6 bases). Trimming stripped 4 bases from V and 0 bases from J, with 13 bases between. The CDR3 is made up of 15 amino acids. Germline-derived CDR1 and CDR2 are ENHRY and SYGVKD. The CDR3 DNA follows: TGTGCCATCAGTGGAGGCGGACAGAGCTCCTACGAGCAGTACTTC. Translation: CAISGGGQSSYEQYF.

The J gene is TRBJ1-6, the V gene TRBV19; 8 bases match TRBD1. The CDR3 totals 17 residues. Per the germline V gene, CDR1 is LNHDA and CDR2 is SQIVND (reference sequence). With V trimmed by 2 bases and J by 10 bases, 13 bases remained unmatched. CDR3: CASSITSGGVLQSPLHF. As DNA, the CDR3 is TGTGCCAGTAGTATAACATCAGGGGGCGTCTTGCAATCACCCCTCCACTTT.

This clone was seen a handful of times. V and J are TRBV5-1 and TRBJ1-6; possible D gene TRBD1, 6 bases. In germline, CDR1 is SGHRS, CDR2 YFSETQ. Trimming took off 5 bases at V and 5 bases at J, with 14 bases between the two ends. The CDR3 extends over 15 amino acids. For the CDR3, the DNA is TGCGCCAGCAGGCAACAGGGTCAACATAATTCACCCCTCCACTTT. This sequence encodes CASRQQGQHNSPLHF. Together with reference TRBV5-1 and TRBJ1-6, the CDR3 gives the full variable domain: KAGVTQTPRYLIKTRGQQVTLSCSPISGHRSVSWYQQTPGQGLQFLFEYFSETQRNKGNFPGRFSGRQFSNSRSEMNVSTLELGDSALYLCASRQQGQHNSPLHFGNGTRLTVT.

The chain uses TRBV5-4 and TRBJ1-2, with 7 bases that match TRBD1. The V and J ends lost 3 bases and 4 bases, in that order; junction bases with no gene match: 3. CDR1 is SGHNT and CDR2 is YYREEE in the germline V gene (reference sequence). This CDR3 spans 13 amino acids. The CDR3: CASSSGTAYGYTF. In DNA form, the CDR3 reads TGTGCCAGCAGCTCCGGGACAGCCTATGGCTACACCTTC.

This clone was seen a single time. The rearrangement joins TRBV11-2 to TRBJ1-6, with unresolved D. The V gene lost 2 bases and the J gene lost 5 bases, with 13 bases spanning the gap. Germline values: CDR1 SGHAT, CDR2 FQNNGV. The CDR3 is 16 amino acids. CDR3 sequence (DNA): TGTGCCAGCAGCTTAAGGTCCCTAGGCAATAATTCACCCCTCCACTTT. Its translation: CASSLRSLGNNSPLHF.

This sequence joins TRBV24-1 and TRBJ1-2, with TRBD1 identical over 9 bases. The CDR3 sequence is 18 residues long. J lost 0 bases, V lost 0 bases, and 7 bases had no gene match. The V gene's germline CDR1 is KGHDR and CDR2 SFDVKD. This chain's CDR3 is CATSDLGDRAVSNYGYTF. In nucleotides, the CDR3 is TGTGCCACCAGTGATTTGGGGGACAGGGCCGTCTCTAACTATGGCTACACCTTC.